Shown below are 5 T cell receptor beta chains from a single sample sequenced in a study of T cell changes during pregnancy in multiple sclerosis. Assay used: immunoSEQ multiplex PCR; TCRdb lists only in-frame clones, some missing. This sample has some 38,000 clones, with approximately 90% found just once. The specimen was CD4+ T cells from peripheral blood mononuclear cells, collected in the second trimester of pregnancy. The receptors originated from a female donor in good health, enrolled as a control in a pregnancy study.

CDR3 amino acids: CASSRKVGQGVYNEQFF. The CDR3 bases are TGTGCCAGCAGCCGCAAGGTGGGGCAGGGGGTTTACAATGAGCAGTTCTTC. The chain has TRBV7-2 and TRBJ2-1, with 7 nucleotides matching TRBD1. Germline CDR1 SGHTA, CDR2 FQGNSA. V shed 5 bases, J shed 4 bases, and the junction held 14 bases outside the gene matches. The CDR3 totals 17 residues. Variable domain in full (rest from reference TRBV7-2 and TRBJ2-1): GAGVSQSPSNKVTEKGKDVELRCDPISGHTALYWYRQSLGQGLEFLIYFQGNSAPDKSGLPSDRFSAERTGGSVSTLTIQRTQQEDSAVYLCASSRKVGQGVYNEQFFGPGTRLTVL.

This chain joins TRBV28 and TRBJ2-3, with a possible D match to TRBD1 (5 bases). This CDR3 contains 11 residues. Germline V gene sequence: CDR1 MDHEN, CDR2 SYDVKM. V dropped 6 bases and J dropped 7 bases, with 8 bases sitting between them. The CDR3 here is CASRTANTQYF. The CDR3 DNA follows: TGTGCCAGCAGGACAGCCAATACGCAGTATTTT.

CDR3 coding DNA: TGTGCCAGCTCACCCCAAGGACTAGCGGGGGGAGATGAGCAGTTCTTC. This sequence encodes CASSPQGLAGGDEQFF. This chain joins TRBV18 and TRBJ2-1; 14 positions agree with TRBD2. J was trimmed by 8 bases and V by 3 bases; bases with no gene match: 6. Germline CDR1 is KGHSH and CDR2 is LQKENI. The CDR3 sequence is 16 residues long.

Of note for this clone: At one boundary the junction diverges from the germline segment, which might be a read error. V usage is TRBV7-2 and J usage is TRBJ2-1; 7 nucleotides match TRBD1. Germline V gives CDR1 SGHTA, CDR2 FQGNSA. The CDR3 is made up of 14 amino acids. Here the CDR3 reads CASSLGQGYHEQFF. The CDR3 DNA is TGTGCCAGCAGCTTAGGACAGGGCTACCATGAGCAGTTCTTC. Filled out from reference TRBV7-2 and TRBJ2-1, the complete variable domain reads GAGVSQSPSNKVTEKGKDVELRCDPISGHTALYWYRQSLGQGLEFLIYFQGNSAPDKSGLPSDRFSAERTGGSVSTLTIQRTQQEDSAVYLCASSLGQGYHEQFFGPGTRLTVL.

The rearrangement uses TRBV19 and TRBJ1-4; D gene unclear. Germline CDR1 is LNHDA and CDR2 is SQIVND (reference sequence). The V gene lost 5 bases and the J gene lost 6 bases, with 4 bases spanning the gap. The CDR3 loop spans 11 amino acids. The CDR3 is CASSSYEKLFF. The CDR3 DNA reads TGTGCCAGTAGTTCCTATGAAAAACTGTTTTTT.